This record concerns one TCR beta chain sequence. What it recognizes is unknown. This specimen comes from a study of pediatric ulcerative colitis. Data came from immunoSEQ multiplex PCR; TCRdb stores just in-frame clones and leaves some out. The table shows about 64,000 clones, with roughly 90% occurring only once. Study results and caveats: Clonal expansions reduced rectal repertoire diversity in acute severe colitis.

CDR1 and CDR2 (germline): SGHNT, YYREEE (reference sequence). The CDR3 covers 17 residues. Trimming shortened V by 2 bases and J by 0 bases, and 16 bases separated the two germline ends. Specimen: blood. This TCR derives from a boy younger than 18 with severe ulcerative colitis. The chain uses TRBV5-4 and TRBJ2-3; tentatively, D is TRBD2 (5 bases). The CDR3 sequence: CASSFPQLAPSTDTQYF. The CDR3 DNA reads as TGTGCCAGCAGCTTCCCCCAGCTAGCACCGAGCACAGATACGCAGTATTTT.